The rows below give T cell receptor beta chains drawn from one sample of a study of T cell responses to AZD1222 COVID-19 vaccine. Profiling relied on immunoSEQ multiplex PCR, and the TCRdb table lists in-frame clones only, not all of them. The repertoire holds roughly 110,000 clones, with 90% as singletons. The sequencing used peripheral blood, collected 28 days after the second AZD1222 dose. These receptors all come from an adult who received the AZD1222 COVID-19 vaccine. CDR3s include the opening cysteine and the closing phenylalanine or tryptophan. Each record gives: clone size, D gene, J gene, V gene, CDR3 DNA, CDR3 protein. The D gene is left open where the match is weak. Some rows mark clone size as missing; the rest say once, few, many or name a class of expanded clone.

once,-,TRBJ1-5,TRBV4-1,TGCGCCAGCAGCCAAGAAGGGGGAAATCAGCCCCAGCATTTT,CASSQEGGNQPQHF
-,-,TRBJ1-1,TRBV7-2,TGTGCCAGCAGCTTCCAGGGGAACACTGAAGCTTTCTTT,CASSFQGNTEAFF
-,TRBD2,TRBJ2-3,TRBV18,TGTGCCAGCGGCCGGGGGGGGCCGATGGATACGCAGTATTTT,CASGRGGPMDTQYF
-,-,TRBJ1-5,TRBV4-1,TGCGCCAGCAGCCAAGTCAAGGGCACAAATCAGCCCCAGCATTTT,CASSQVKGTNQPQHF
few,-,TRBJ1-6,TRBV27,TGTGCCAGCAGTTTCGGGGATTCACCCCTCCACTTT,CASSFGDSPLHF
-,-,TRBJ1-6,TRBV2,TGTGCCAGCAGTGAACGGGAGGGACATAATAATTCACCCCTCCACTTT,CASSEREGHNNSPLHF
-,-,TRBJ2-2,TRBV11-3,TGTGCCAGCAGCTCAGCCGGGACACTGAACACCGGGGAGCTGTTTTTT,CASSSAGTLNTGELFF
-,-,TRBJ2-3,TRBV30,TGTGCCTGGAGTCCCCCCATCACAGATACGCAGTATTTT,CAWSPPITDTQYF
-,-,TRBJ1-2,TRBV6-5,TGTGCCAGCACCCAAGCCCCCCGGGCGGGAGGCTACACCTTC,CASTQAPRAGGYTF
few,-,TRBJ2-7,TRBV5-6,TGTGCCAGCAGATTCGGGGCCGAGCAGTACTTC,CASRFGAEQYF
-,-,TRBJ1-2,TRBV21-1,TGTGCCAGCAGCACCAAGGGGGTGCTGAATGGCTACACCTTC,CASSTKGVLNGYTF
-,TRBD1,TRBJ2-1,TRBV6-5,TGTGCCAGCAGTTACGGGACAGGTCGGAATGAGCAGTTCTTC,CASSYGTGRNEQFF
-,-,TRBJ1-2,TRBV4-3,TGCGCCAGCAGCCAAGATCGCTCGAGGAGCTACACCTTC,CASSQDRSRSYTF
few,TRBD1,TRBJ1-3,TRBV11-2,TGTGCCAGCAGCTTAGCAGGGGGCGGAAACACCATATATTTT,CASSLAGGGNTIYF
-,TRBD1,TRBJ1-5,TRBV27,TGTGCCAGCAGTGGCCGACAGGGAGGGTTTCGCAATCAGCCCCAGCATTTT,CASSGRQGGFRNQPQHF
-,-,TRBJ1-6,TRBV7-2,TGTGCCAGCAGCCCACGAGGGACTTCCTATAATTCACCCCTCCACTTT,CASSPRGTSYNSPLHF
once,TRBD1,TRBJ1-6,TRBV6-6,TGTGCCAGCAACCGGGACAGCATCAATTCACCCCTCCACTTT,CASNRDSINSPLHF
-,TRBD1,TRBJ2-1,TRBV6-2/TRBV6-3,TGTGCCAGCAGTTACTACGGGACAGGGACGTACAATGAGCAGTTCTTC,CASSYYGTGTYNEQFF
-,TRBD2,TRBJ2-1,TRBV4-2,TGTGCCAGCAGCCAAGGGACTAGCGGGGCCTTCAATGAGCAGTTCTTC,CASSQGTSGAFNEQFF
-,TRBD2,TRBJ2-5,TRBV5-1,TGCGCCAGCAGCCCAGGGGCCAGCGGGGGCCAAGAGACCCAGTACTTC,CASSPGASGGQETQYF
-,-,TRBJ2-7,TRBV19,TGTGCCAGTAGTAATGCAGGGCCCCTCTCCTACGAGCAGTACTTC,CASSNAGPLSYEQYF
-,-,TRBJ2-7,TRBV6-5,TGTGCCAGCAGTTCATCCACAGCAATATACGAGCAGTACTTC,CASSSSTAIYEQYF
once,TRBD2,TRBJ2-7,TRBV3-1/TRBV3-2,TGTGCCAGCAGCCAAGAAGCGGGGGGCTACGAGCAGTACTTC,CASSQEAGGYEQYF
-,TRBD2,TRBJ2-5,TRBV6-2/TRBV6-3,TGTGCCAGCAGTTACCCCAGCGGGGGGTCGGGAGAGACCCAGTACTTC,CASSYPSGGSGETQYF
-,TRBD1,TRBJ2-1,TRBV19,TGTGCCAGTAGTATAGTAACAGGGGGAGATGAGCAGTTCTTC,CASSIVTGGDEQFF
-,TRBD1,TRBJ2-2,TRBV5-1,TGCGCCAGCAGCCCGGACAGGGGGCAGGGCACCGGGGAGCTGTTTTTT,CASSPDRGQGTGELFF
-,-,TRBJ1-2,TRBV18,TGTGCCAGCTCACCTCCGACAGGAACTAACTATGGCTACACCTTC,CASSPPTGTNYGYTF
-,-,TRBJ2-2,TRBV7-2,TGTGCCAGCAGCGGCCCAAGTCGTGGGGAGCTGTTTTTT,CASSGPSRGELFF